This T cell receptor beta chain emerged from a study of identifying expanded T cells in peripheral blood. Germline CDR1 SNHLY, CDR2 FYNNEI. This CDR3 contains 17 residues. Trimming took off 6 bases at V and 4 bases at J, with 23 bases between the two ends. Healthy donors had no documented immune events, such as infections, while sampled. Method: immunoSEQ multiplex PCR; TCRdb's copy keeps in-frame clones and lacks some. The table has under 110,000 clones, around 88% seen once. The receptor was isolated from a person aged 18 to 75 in good health. The sample taken for sequencing was blood. This chain links TRBV2 with TRBJ2-3; D might be TRBD1 (5 bases). The CDR3 protein is CASRLQVDRASPDTQYF. The CDR3 DNA follows: TGTGCCAGCAGGTTACAGGTGGATCGGGCCAGCCCAGATACGCAGTATTTT. Based on the CDR3 plus reference TRBV2 and TRBJ2-3, the full variable domain is EPEVTQTPSHQVTQMGQEVILRCVPISNHLYFYWYRQILGQKVEFLVSFYNNEISEKSEIFDDQFSVERPDGSNFTLKIRSTKLEDSAMYFCASRLQVDRASPDTQYFGPGTRLTVL.